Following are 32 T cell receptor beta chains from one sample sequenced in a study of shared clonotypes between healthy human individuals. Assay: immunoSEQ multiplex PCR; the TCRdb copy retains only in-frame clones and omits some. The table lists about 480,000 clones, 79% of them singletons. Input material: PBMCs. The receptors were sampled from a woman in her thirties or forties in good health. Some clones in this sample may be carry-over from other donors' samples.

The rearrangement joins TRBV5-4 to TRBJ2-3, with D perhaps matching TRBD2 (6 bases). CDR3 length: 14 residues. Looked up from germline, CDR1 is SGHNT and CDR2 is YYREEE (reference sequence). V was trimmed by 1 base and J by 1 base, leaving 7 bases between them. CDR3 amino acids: CASSLPGGTDTQYF. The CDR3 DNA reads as TGTGCCAGCAGCTTGCCGGGGGGCACAGATACGCAGTATTTT.

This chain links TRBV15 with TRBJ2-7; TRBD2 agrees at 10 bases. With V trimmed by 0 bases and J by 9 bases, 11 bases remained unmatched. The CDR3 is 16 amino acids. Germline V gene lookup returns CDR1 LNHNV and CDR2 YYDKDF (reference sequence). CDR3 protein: CATSRDRASGSWGQYF. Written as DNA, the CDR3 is TGTGCCACCAGCAGAGATCGGGCTAGCGGGAGTTGGGGGCAGTACTTC. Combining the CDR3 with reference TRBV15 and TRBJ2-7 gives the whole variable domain DAMVIQNPRYQVTQFGKPVTLSCSQTLNHNVMYWYQQKSSQAPKLLFHYYDKDFNNEADTPDNFQSRRPNTSFCFLDIRSPGLGDTAMYLCATSRDRASGSWGQYFGPGTRLTVT.

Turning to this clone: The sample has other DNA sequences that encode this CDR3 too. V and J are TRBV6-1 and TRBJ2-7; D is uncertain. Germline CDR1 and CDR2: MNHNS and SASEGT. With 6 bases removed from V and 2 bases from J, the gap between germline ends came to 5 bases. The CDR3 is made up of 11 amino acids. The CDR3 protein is CASSVTYEQYF. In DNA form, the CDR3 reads TGTGCCAGCAGCGTGACCTACGAGCAGTACTTC.

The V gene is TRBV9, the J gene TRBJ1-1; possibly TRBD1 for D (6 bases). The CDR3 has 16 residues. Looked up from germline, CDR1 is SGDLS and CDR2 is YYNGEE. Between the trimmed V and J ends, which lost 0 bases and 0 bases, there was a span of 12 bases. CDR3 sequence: CASSVDEGQMNTEAFF. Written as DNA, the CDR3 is TGTGCCAGCAGCGTAGATGAAGGACAGATGAACACTGAAGCTTTCTTT.

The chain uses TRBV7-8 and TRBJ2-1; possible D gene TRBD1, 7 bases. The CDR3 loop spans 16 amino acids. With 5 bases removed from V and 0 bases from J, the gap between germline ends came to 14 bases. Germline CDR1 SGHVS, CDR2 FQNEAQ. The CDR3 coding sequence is TGTGCCAGCAGCCCAGGGCGGGACAGCTCCTACAATGAGCAGTTCTTC. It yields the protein CASSPGRDSSYNEQFF.

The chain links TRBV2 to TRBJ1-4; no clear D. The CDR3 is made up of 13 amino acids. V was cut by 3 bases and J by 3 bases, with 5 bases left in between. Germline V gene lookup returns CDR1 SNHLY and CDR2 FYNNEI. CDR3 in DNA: TGTGCCAGCAGTGACCAGTCTAATGAAAAACTGTTTTTT. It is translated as CASSDQSNEKLFF. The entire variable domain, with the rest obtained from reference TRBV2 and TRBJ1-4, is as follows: EPEVTQTPSHQVTQMGQEVILRCVPISNHLYFYWYRQILGQKVEFLVSFYNNEISEKSEIFDDQFSVERPDGSNFTLKIRSTKLEDSAMYFCASSDQSNEKLFFGSGTQLSVL.

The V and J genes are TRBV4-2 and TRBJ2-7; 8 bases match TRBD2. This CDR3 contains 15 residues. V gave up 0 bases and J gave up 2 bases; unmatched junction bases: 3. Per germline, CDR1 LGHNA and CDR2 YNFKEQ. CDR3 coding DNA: TGTGCCAGCAGCCAAGATGCGGGAGGCCCCTACGAGCAGTACTTC. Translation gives CASSQDAGGPYEQYF.

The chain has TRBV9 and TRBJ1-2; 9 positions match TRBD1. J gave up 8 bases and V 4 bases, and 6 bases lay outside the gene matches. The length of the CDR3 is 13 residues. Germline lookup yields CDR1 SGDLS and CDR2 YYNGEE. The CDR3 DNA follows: TGTGCCAGCAGCTTTGGACAGGGGAACGGCTACACCTTC. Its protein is CASSFGQGNGYTF.

Written as DNA, the CDR3 is TGTGCCAGCAGCCCAACAGGGGGAGTCACTGAAGCTTTCTTT. Encoded protein: CASSPTGGVTEAFF. The chain is built from TRBV7-2 and TRBJ1-1, with 8 nucleotides matching TRBD1. J lost 4 bases, V lost 5 bases, and 6 bases had no gene match. Germline assignment: CDR1 SGHTA and CDR2 FQGNSA. The CDR3 is 14 residues long.

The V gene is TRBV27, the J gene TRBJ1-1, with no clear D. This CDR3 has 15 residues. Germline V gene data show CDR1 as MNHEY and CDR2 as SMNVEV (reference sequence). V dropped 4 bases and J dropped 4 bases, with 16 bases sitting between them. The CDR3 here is CASSSRLTGFTEAFF. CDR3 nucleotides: TGTGCCAGCAGTTCAAGACTAACGGGGTTCACTGAAGCTTTCTTT.

The CDR3 loop reads CASSYSLDKNTEAFF. CDR3 nucleotide sequence: TGTGCCAGCAGTTACTCGCTAGACAAAAACACTGAAGCTTTCTTT. The chain recombines TRBV6-5 with TRBJ1-1, with D hard to call. CDR3 size: 15 residues. Per the germline V gene, CDR1 is MNHEY and CDR2 is SVGAGI. V lost 0 bases and J 2 bases, leaving 10 bases between the germline ends.

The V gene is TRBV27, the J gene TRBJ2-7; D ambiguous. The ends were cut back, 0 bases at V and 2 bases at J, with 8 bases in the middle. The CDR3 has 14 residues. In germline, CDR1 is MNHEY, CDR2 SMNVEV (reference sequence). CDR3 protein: CASSLSGGPYEQYF. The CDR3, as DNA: TGTGCCAGCAGTTTATCTGGCGGTCCCTACGAGCAGTACTTC.

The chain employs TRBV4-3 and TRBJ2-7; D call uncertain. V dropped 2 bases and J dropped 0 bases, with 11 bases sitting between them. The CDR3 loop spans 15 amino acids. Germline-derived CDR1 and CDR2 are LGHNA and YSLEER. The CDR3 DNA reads TGCGCCAGCAGCCAAAGTCGTGTGGCCTCCTACGAGCAGTACTTC. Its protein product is CASSQSRVASYEQYF.

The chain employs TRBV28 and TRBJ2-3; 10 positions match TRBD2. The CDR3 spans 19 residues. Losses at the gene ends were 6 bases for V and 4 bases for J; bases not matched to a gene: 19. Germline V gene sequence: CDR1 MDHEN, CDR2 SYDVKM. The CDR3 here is CASRSTGNPSGSLPDTQYF. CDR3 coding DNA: TGTGCCAGCAGGTCCACAGGAAACCCTAGCGGGAGCCTTCCAGATACGCAGTATTTT.

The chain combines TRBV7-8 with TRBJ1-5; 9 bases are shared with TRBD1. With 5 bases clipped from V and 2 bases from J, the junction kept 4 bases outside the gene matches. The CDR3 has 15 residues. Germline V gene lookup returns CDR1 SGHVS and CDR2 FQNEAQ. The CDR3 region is CASSARTGGNQPQHF. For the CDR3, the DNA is TGTGCCAGCAGCGCCCGGACAGGGGGCAATCAGCCCCAGCATTTT.

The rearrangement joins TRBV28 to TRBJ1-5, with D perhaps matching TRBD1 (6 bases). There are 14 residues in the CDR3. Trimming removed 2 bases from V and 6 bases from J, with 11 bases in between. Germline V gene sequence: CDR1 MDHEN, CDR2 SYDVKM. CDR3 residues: CASSLVGGPQPQHF. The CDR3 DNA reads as TGTGCCAGCAGTTTAGTGGGGGGCCCTCAGCCCCAGCATTTT.

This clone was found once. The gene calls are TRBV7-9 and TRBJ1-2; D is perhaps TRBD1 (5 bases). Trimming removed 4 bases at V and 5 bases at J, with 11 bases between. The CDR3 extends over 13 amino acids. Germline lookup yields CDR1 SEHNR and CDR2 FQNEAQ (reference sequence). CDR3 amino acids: CASSSNWGYGYTF. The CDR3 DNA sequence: TGTGCCAGCAGCTCAAACTGGGGGTATGGCTACACCTTC.

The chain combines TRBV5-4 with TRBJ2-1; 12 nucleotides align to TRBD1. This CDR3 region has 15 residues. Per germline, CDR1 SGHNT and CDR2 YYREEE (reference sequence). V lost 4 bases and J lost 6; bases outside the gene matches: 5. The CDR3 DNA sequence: TGTGCCAGCAGCCTGGGACAGGGGGCGTTCAATGAGCAGTTCTTC. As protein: CASSLGQGAFNEQFF.

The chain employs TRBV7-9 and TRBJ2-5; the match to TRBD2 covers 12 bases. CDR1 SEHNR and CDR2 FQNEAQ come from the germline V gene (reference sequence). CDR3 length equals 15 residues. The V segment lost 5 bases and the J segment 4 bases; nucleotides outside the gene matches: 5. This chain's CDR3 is CASSIGLAGIETQYF. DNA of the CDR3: TGTGCCAGCAGCATCGGACTAGCGGGAATAGAGACCCAGTACTTC.

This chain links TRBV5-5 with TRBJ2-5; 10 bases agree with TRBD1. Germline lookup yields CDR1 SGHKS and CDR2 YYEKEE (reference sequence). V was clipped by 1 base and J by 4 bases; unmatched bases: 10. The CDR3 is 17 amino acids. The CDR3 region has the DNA TGTGCCAGCAGCTTGTACCTAACGACAGGGGGCGGAGAGACCCAGTACTTC. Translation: CASSLYLTTGGGETQYF.

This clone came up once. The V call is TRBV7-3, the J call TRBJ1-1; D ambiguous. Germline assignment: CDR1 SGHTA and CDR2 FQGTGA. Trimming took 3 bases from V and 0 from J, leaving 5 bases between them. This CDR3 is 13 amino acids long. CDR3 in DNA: TGTGCCAGCAGCTTGGAGATGAACACTGAAGCTTTCTTT. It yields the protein CASSLEMNTEAFF.

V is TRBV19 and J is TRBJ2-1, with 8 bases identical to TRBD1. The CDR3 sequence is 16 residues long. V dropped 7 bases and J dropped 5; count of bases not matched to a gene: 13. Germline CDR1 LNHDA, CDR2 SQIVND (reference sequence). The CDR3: CASTPRTGRGHNEQFF. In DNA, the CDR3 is TGTGCCAGTACTCCCAGAACGGGCAGGGGGCACAATGAGCAGTTCTTC.

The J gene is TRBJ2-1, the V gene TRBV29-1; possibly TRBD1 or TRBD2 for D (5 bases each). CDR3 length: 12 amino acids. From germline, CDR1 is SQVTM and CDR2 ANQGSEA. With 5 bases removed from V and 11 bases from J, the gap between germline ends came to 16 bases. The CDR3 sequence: CSVNVEGPQQFF. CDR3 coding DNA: TGCAGCGTTAATGTTGAGGGGCCCCAGCAGTTCTTC.

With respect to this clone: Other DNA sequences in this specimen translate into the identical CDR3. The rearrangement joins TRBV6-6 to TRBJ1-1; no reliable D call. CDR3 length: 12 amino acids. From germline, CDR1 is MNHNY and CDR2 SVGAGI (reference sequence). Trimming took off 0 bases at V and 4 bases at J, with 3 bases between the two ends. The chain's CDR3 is CASSYSTTEAFF. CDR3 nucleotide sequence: TGTGCCAGCAGTTACTCGACCACTGAAGCTTTCTTT.

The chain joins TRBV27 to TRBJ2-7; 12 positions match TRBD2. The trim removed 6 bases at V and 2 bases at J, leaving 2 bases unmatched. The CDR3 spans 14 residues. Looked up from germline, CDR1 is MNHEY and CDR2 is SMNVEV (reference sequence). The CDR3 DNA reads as TGTGCCAGCAGCAGACTAGCGGGGGCCTACGAGCAGTACTTC. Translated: CASSRLAGAYEQYF.

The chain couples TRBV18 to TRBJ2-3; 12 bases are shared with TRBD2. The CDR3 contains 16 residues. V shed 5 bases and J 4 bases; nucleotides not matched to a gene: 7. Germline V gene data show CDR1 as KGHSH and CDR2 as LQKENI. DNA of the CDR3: TGTGCCAGCTCAGTTCTAGCGGGAGGGCCCTCAGATACGCAGTATTTT. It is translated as CASSVLAGGPSDTQYF.

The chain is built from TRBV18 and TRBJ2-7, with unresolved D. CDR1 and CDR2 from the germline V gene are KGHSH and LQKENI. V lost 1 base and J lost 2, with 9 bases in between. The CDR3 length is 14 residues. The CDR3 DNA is TGTGCCAGCTCACCACGTGGGTACCCCTACGAGCAGTACTTC. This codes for CASSPRGYPYEQYF.

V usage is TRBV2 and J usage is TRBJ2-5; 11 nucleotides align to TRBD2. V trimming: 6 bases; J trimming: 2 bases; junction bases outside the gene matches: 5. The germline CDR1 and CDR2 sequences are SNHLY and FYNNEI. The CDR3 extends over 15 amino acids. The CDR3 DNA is TGTGCCAGCAGGCGACTAGCGGGGTCTCAAGAGACCCAGTACTTC. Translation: CASRRLAGSQETQYF.

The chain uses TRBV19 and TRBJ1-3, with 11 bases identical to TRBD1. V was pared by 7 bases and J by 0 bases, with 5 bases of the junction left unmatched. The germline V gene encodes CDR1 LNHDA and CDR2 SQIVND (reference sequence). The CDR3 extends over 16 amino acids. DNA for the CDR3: TGTGCCAGTACCCGGACAGGGGGCGGCTCTGGAAACACCATATATTTT. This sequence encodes CASTRTGGGSGNTIYF.

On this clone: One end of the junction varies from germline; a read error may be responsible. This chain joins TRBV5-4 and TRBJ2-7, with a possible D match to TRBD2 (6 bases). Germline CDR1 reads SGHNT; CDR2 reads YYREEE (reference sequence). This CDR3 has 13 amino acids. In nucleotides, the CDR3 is TGCGCCAGCAGCCAAGGAGGGTACTACGAGCAGTACTTC. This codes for CASSQGGYYEQYF.

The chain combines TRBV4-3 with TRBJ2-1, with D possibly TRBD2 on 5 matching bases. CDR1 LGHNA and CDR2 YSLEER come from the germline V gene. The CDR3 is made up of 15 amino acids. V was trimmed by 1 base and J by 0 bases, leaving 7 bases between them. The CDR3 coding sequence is TGCGCCAGCAGCCAAGTGGGGAGCTCCTACAATGAGCAGTTCTTC. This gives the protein CASSQVGSSYNEQFF.

CDR3 in amino acids: CASSLLGSPLHF. The CDR3 nucleotides read TGTGCCAGCAGTTTACTGGGGTCACCCCTCCACTTT. The genes are TRBV27 and TRBJ1-6; D is unresolved. The CDR3 covers 12 residues. V dropped 2 bases and J dropped 10 bases, with 6 bases sitting between them. The V gene's germline CDR1 is MNHEY and CDR2 SMNVEV (reference sequence).